Each of the 16 T cell receptor beta chains below was sequenced from the same sample in a study of graft-versus-host responses after intestinal transplantation. The data were produced by immunoSEQ multiplex PCR, yet TCRdb's version contains in-frame clones alone and is incomplete. The data contain tens of thousands of clones, 90% of them seen just once; the ten biggest clones take up roughly 1.3%. These receptors lack a known antigen. The sample consisted of unstimulated CD8+ T cells sorted from spleen or lymph node cells, taken before intestinal transplant. The origin of the receptors is a human donor who received an intestinal transplant.

The gene calls are TRBV29-1 and TRBJ1-1, with D unclear. The CDR3 totals 12 residues. Germline V gene data show CDR1 as SQVTM and CDR2 as ANQGSEA. Trimming took 1 base from V and 5 from J, leaving 8 bases between them. The CDR3 nucleotides are TGCAGCGTTGAAGGAGGTTGGACTGAAGCTTTCTTT. This translates into CSVEGGWTEAFF.

The chain uses TRBV9 and TRBJ1-6, with D unresolved. CDR1 and CDR2 from the germline V gene are SGDLS and YYNGEE. Trimming pared 3 bases from V and 3 bases from J, leaving 13 bases between. There are 16 residues in the CDR3. The CDR3 DNA follows: TGTGCCAGCAGCGGGGAGTCGGATCTCTATAATTCACCCCTCCACTTT. It is translated as CASSGESDLYNSPLHF.

This clone has a single count. V usage is TRBV7-6 and J usage is TRBJ1-5; D not certain. The CDR3 contains 12 residues. V was clipped by 5 bases and J by 7 bases, with 9 bases between them. Germline V gene lookup returns CDR1 SGHVS and CDR2 FNYEAQ. The CDR3 loop reads CASSPRRQPQHF. The CDR3 DNA reads as TGTGCCAGCAGCCCCCGGCGGCAGCCCCAGCATTTT.

The V and J genes are TRBV11-2 and TRBJ1-1; 10 nucleotides agree with TRBD1. Germline values: CDR1 SGHAT, CDR2 FQNNGV. The CDR3 is 15 amino acids. J gave up 7 bases and V 2 bases, and 7 bases lay outside the gene matches. The CDR3 nucleotides are TGTGCCAGCAGCTTACTGACAGGGGGCTCCCTTGAAGCTTTCTTT. Protein sequence: CASSLLTGGSLEAFF.

As concerns this clone: In the same sample, other DNA sequences code for this CDR3. This chain connects TRBV6-1 to TRBJ1-5; 7 nucleotides align to TRBD1. The ends lost 4 bases at V and 4 bases at J; junction bases unmatched: 4. Germline values: CDR1 MNHNS, CDR2 SASEGT. The CDR3 has 14 residues. The CDR3 reads CASSGTGGNQPQHF. DNA for the CDR3: TGTGCCAGCAGTGGGACAGGTGGGAATCAGCCCCAGCATTTT.

The rearrangement links TRBV6-5 to TRBJ2-7; 7 bases are shared with TRBD1. This CDR3 is 15 amino acids long. Looked up from germline, CDR1 is MNHEY and CDR2 is SVGAGI. V gave up 6 bases and J gave up 4 bases; unmatched junction bases: 12. The CDR3 DNA reads TGTGCCAGCAGCCCCGCGACAGGGCACTCGTACGAGCAGTACTTC. Translated: CASSPATGHSYEQYF.

This chain connects TRBV27 to TRBJ2-2; no reliable D call. CDR3 length equals 14 residues. V lost 5 bases and J 2 bases, leaving 9 bases between the germline ends. The germline V gene encodes CDR1 MNHEY and CDR2 SMNVEV (reference sequence). CDR3 residues: CASSGGSNTGELFF. The CDR3 nucleotides read TGTGCCAGCAGTGGCGGATCTAACACCGGGGAGCTGTTTTTT.

The genes are TRBV6-5 and TRBJ2-3, with D unresolved. The CDR3 has 13 amino acids. CDR1 is MNHEY and CDR2 is SVGAGI in the germline V gene. Trimming removed 7 bases from V and 1 base from J, with 9 bases in between. In DNA form, the CDR3 reads TGTGCCAGCACCCGTTTAGGCACAGATACGCAGTATTTT. Translating it yields CASTRLGTDTQYF.

The count of this clone is one. The chain joins TRBV15 to TRBJ1-1, with D uncertain. The CDR3 has 14 amino acids. Trimming removed 1 base from V and 1 base from J, with 7 bases in between. CDR1 is LNHNV and CDR2 is YYDKDF in the germline V gene (reference sequence). This CDR3 is CATSRGGSNTEAFF. CDR3 in DNA: TGTGCCACCAGCAGAGGAGGTTCGAACACTGAAGCTTTCTTT. The full variable domain, with the rest looked up from reference TRBV15 and TRBJ1-1, is DAMVIQNPRYQVTQFGKPVTLSCSQTLNHNVMYWYQQKSSQAPKLLFHYYDKDFNNEADTPDNFQSRRPNTSFCFLDIRSPGLGDTAMYLCATSRGGSNTEAFFGQGTRLTVV.

The chain employs TRBV29-1 and TRBJ2-1; D is possibly TRBD1 (6 bases). Per germline, CDR1 SQVTM and CDR2 ANQGSEA. V was pared by 6 bases and J by 6 bases, with 18 bases between. The CDR3 runs to 14 residues. DNA of the CDR3: TGCAGCGTCTACAAATCCCTAGGGGGCAATGAGCAGTTCTTC. Translated, it gives CSVYKSLGGNEQFF.

This clone was seen just once. This chain connects TRBV27 to TRBJ1-5; D uncertain. The ends were cut back, 4 bases at V and 0 bases at J, with 4 bases in the middle. Looked up from germline, CDR1 is MNHEY and CDR2 is SMNVEV (reference sequence). This CDR3 spans 13 amino acids. In DNA, the CDR3 is TGTGCCAGCAGTTCAAATAGCAATCAGCCCCAGCATTTT. Protein sequence: CASSSNSNQPQHF.

The chain's CDR3 is CASSLLWPPTENNEQFF. CDR3 sequence (DNA): TGTGCCAGCAGCTTACTTTGGCCACCGACAGAAAACAATGAGCAGTTCTTC. The chain recombines TRBV11-3 with TRBJ2-1; D perhaps matches TRBD1 (5 bases). Trimming stripped 2 bases from V and 5 bases from J, with 19 bases between. Germline V gene sequence: CDR1 SGHNT, CDR2 YENEEA. This CDR3 region has 17 residues.

The rearrangement joins TRBV9 to TRBJ1-2, with 8 bases lining up with TRBD1. This CDR3 has 16 residues. The ends lost 6 bases at V and 0 bases at J; junction bases unmatched: 10. The germline V gene has CDR1 SGDLS and CDR2 YYNGEE. CDR3 sequence: CASTETGAPPNYGYTF. The CDR3 DNA is TGTGCCAGCACGGAGACAGGGGCCCCACCTAACTATGGCTACACCTTC. The whole variable domain, remainder taken from reference TRBV9 and TRBJ1-2, is DSGVTQTPKHLITATGQRVTLRCSPRSGDLSVYWYQQSLDQGLQFLIQYYNGEERAKGNILERFSAQQFPDLHSELNLSSLELGDSALYFCASTETGAPPNYGYTFGSGTRLTVV.

The rearrangement links TRBV9 to TRBJ1-2; TRBD1 agrees at 7 bases. The V and J ends lost 0 bases and 3 bases, in that order; junction bases with no gene match: 5. The CDR3 has 15 residues. In germline, CDR1 is SGDLS, CDR2 YYNGEE. Here the CDR3 reads CASSVGGGPDYGYTF. In DNA form, the CDR3 reads TGTGCCAGCAGCGTAGGAGGGGGCCCCGACTATGGCTACACCTTC.

The chain joins TRBV5-6 to TRBJ1-1; D call uncertain. V gave up 6 bases and J gave up 4 bases, with 19 bases separating them. CDR1 is SGHDT, CDR2 YYEEEE, per germline. The CDR3 contains 15 residues. The DNA for the CDR3 is TGTGCCAGCACCACGTACCTACGCGGAGGCACTGAAGCTTTCTTT. Its translation: CASTTYLRGGTEAFF.

The chain combines TRBV7-3 with TRBJ2-1; D unresolved. Germline V gives CDR1 SGHTA, CDR2 FQGTGA. V lost 3 bases, J lost 3 bases, and 12 bases lay in between. This CDR3 contains 15 residues. The CDR3 DNA sequence: TGTGCCAGCAGCTTTTCCCTTTCAGGCTACAATGAGCAGTTCTTC. This sequence encodes CASSFSLSGYNEQFF.